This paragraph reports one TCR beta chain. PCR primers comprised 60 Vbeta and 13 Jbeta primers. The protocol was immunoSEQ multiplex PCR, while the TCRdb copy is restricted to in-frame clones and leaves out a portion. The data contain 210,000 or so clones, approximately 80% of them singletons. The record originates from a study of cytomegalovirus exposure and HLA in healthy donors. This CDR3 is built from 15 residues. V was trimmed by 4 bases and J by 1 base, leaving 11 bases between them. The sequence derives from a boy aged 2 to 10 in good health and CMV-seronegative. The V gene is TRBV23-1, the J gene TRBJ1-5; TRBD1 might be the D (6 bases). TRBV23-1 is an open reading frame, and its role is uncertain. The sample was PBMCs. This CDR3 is CASSPNDRSNQPQHF. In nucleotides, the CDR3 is TGCGCCAGCAGTCCCAACGACAGGAGCAATCAGCCCCAGCATTTT.